These T cell receptor beta chains were read from a single sample in a study of blood T cell repertoires in COVID-19. Profiling relied on immunoSEQ multiplex PCR, and the TCRdb table lists in-frame clones only, not all of them. The profile shows 110,000 or so clones, 81% of them singletons. What was sequenced was peripheral blood. The receptors derive from a middle-aged man with acute or convalescent COVID-19. CDR3s include the opening cysteine and the closing phenylalanine or tryptophan. Each record gives: D gene, J gene, V gene, clone size, CDR3 DNA, CDR3 protein. The D gene is left open where the match is weak. The listing skips clone size in some rows; elsewhere it reads once, few, many or a size class.

>TRBD1|TRBJ1-6|TRBV19|.
TGTGCCAGTAGTCTCGCCGGGACAGGGCTGGAGTCACCCCTCCACTTT
CASSLAGTGLESPLHF
>TRBD1|TRBJ1-4|TRBV6-5|.
TGTGCCAGCAGTCTGACAGGGTCTAATGAAAAACTGTTTTTT
CASSLTGSNEKLFF
>TRBD1|TRBJ1-1|TRBV7-3|.
TGTGCCAGCAGCTCCCGACAGGGTGGTGAAGCTTTCTTT
CASSSRQGGEAFF
>.|TRBJ1-2|TRBV19|.
TGTGCCAGTCGTATTTTAACAGGGCAAGCCTATGGCTACACCTTC
CASRILTGQAYGYTF
>.|TRBJ2-1|TRBV6-5|.
TGTGCCAGCAGTTCAGGGGCCTCTGAGCAGTTCTTC
CASSSGASEQFF
>.|TRBJ1-5|TRBV6-5|once
TGTGCCAGCGGACAGAGCAATCAGCCCCAGCATTTT
CASGQSNQPQHF
>TRBD2|TRBJ2-3|TRBV9|.
TGTGCCAGCAGCGCCGACGGACTAGCGGGGCCCACAGATACGCAGTATTTT
CASSADGLAGPTDTQYF
>.|TRBJ2-3|TRBV9|.
TGTGCCAGCAGCGTAGAGGGGGTGGGCACAGATACGCAGTATTTT
CASSVEGVGTDTQYF
>TRBD1|TRBJ2-3|TRBV5-1|.
TGCGCCAGCAGCTTGAAGGGGACAGGGGAACAGGATACGCAGTATTTT
CASSLKGTGEQDTQYF
>.|TRBJ2-7|TRBV5-1|.
TGCGCCAGCAGCTTGGATATGGCAGTTTCCTACGAGCAGTACTTC
CASSLDMAVSYEQYF
>TRBD1|TRBJ1-2|TRBV10-1|.
TGCGCCAGCAGTGAGTCGTGGGGACAGAATTATGGCTACACCTTC
CASSESWGQNYGYTF
>.|TRBJ1-2|TRBV4-1|.
TGCGCCAGCAGCCAAGGAGACAGCCTCAACTATGGCTACACCTTC
CASSQGDSLNYGYTF
>.|TRBJ2-5|TRBV15|.
TGTGCCACCAGCAGAGACAGGGTTCAAGAGACCCAGTACTTC
CATSRDRVQETQYF
>.|TRBJ1-2|TRBV5-1|.
TGCGCCAGCAGCTTGGCCGAGGCTGCCTATGGCTACACCTTC
CASSLAEAAYGYTF
>.|TRBJ1-1|TRBV3-1/TRBV3-2|.
TGTGCCAGCAGCCAAGGTACGGGGAAGACTGAAGCTTTCTTT
CASSQGTGKTEAFF
>.|TRBJ1-2|TRBV11-2|.
TGTGCCAGCACCCCGCTGGGGGGTGGCTACACCTTC
CASTPLGGGYTF
>.|TRBJ2-7|TRBV30|.
TGTGCCTGGAGTCACGGGGGTGGGATGCCCTACGAGCAGTACTTC
CAWSHGGGMPYEQYF
>.|TRBJ1-5|TRBV7-3|.
TGTGCCAGCAGCTTGGACCAGGGAGGACAGCCCCAGCATTTT
CASSLDQGGQPQHF
>.|TRBJ1-1|TRBV12-3/TRBV12-4|.
TGTGCCAGCAGCCGGGTCCCGAACACTGAAGCTTTCTTT
CASSRVPNTEAFF
>.|TRBJ1-4|TRBV25-1|.
TGTGCCAGCAGTCAAACAGTTACAACTAATGAAAAACTGTTTTTT
CASSQTVTTNEKLFF
>TRBD1|TRBJ1-5|TRBV28|.
TGTGCCAGCAGTTTATTCGGACAGGTAAATCAGCCCCAGCATTTT
CASSLFGQVNQPQHF
>.|TRBJ2-5|TRBV10-1|few
TGCGCCAGCAGTCCTCGGACGGGGAACCAAGAGACCCAGTACTTC
CASSPRTGNQETQYF
>TRBD1|TRBJ1-2|TRBV7-3|.
TGTGCCAGCAGCTTGGGGACAGGGGGGAATTATGGCTACACCTTC
CASSLGTGGNYGYTF
>.|TRBJ2-7|TRBV5-1|.
TGCGCCAGCAGCTTGGCAGGAGTTGGACAGAGTTTCTACGAGCAGTACTTC
CASSLAGVGQSFYEQYF
>.|TRBJ2-7|TRBV5-5|.
TGTGCCAGCAGCTCACAGGGGGGGGTCTACGAGCAGTACTTC
CASSSQGGVYEQYF
>.|TRBJ2-7|TRBV7-2|.
TGTGCCAGCAGCTTATTCAGAAGCTACGAGCAGTACTTC
CASSLFRSYEQYF
>.|TRBJ1-1|TRBV6-5|.
TGTGCCAGCAGTTTACAGACGAACACTGAAGCTTTCTTT
CASSLQTNTEAFF
>TRBD1|TRBJ2-6|TRBV19|once
TGTGCCAGTAGTATGGGGGACAGATACTCTGGGGCCAACGTCCTGACTTTC
CASSMGDRYSGANVLTF